This T cell receptor beta chain stems from a study of blood T cells in healthy people across ages. A few counts support this clonotype. Germline CDR1 and CDR2: SGHDN and FVKESK. V shed 4 bases and J shed 2 bases, with 15 bases lying between them. This CDR3 comprises 15 residues. Using a J-beta primer mix together with a sample-barcoded 5' primer, a second PCR was run for roughly 7 to 12 cycles. TCRdb ran MiXCR on the 5' RACE reads and lists one entry per CDR3 protein. Here the sample spans 800,000 to 1,300,000 distinct CDR3 sequences, less than 25% being singletons. The same sample was also used in a study of T cells of mothers and their children.

The chain employs TRBV14 and TRBJ2-7; the D gene could be TRBD1 or TRBD2 (6 bases each). The clonotype was recovered from a girl aged 2-9 years in good health. The source material was blood. The CDR3 sequence: CASSRGASPTYEQYF. The CDR3 nucleotides read TGTGCCAGCAGCCGGGGGGCTAGCCCAACCTACGAGCAGTACTTC.